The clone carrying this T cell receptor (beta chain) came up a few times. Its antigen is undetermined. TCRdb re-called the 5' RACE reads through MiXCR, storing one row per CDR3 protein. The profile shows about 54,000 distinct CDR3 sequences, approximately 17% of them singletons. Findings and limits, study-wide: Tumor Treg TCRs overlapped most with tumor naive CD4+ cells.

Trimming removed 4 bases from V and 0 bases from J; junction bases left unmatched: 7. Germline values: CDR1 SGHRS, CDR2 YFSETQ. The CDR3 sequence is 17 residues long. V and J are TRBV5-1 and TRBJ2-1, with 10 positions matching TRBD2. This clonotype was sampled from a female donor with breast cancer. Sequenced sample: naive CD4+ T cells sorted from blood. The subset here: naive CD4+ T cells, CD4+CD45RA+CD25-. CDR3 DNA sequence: TGCGCCAGCAGCGGCGGACTAGCGGACAGCTCCTACAATGAGCAGTTCTTC. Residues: CASSGGLADSSYNEQFF.